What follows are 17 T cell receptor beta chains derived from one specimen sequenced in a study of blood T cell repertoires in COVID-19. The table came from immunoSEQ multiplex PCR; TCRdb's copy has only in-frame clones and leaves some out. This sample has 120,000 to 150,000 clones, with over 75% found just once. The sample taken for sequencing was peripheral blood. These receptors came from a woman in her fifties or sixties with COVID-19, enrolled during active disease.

In nucleotides, the CDR3 is TGTGCCAGCAGCTCCAGGGCGCATAATGAAAAACTGTTTTTT. Translating it yields CASSSRAHNEKLFF. V gene TRBV7-2 combines with J gene TRBJ1-4; D might be TRBD1 (5 bases). This CDR3 comprises 14 residues. V was pared by 4 bases and J by 4 bases, with 10 bases between. CDR1 and CDR2 (germline): SGHTA, FQGNSA.

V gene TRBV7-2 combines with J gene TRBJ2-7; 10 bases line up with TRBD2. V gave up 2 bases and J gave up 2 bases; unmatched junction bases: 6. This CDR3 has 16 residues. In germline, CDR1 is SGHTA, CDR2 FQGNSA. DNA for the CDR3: TGTGCCAGCAGCTTAATGAGCGGGGGGGCTGCCTACGAGCAGTACTTC. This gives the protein CASSLMSGGAAYEQYF.

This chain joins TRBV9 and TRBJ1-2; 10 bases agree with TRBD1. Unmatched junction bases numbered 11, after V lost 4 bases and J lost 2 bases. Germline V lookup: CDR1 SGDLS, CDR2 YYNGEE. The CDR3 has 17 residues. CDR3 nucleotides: TGTGCCAGCAGCATAAATTCCGGGACAGGGGAAAACTATGGCTACACCTTC. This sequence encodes CASSINSGTGENYGYTF. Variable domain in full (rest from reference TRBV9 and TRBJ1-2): DSGVTQTPKHLITATGQRVTLRCSPRSGDLSVYWYQQSLDQGLQFLIQYYNGEERAKGNILERFSAQQFPDLHSELNLSSLELGDSALYFCASSINSGTGENYGYTFGSGTRLTVV.

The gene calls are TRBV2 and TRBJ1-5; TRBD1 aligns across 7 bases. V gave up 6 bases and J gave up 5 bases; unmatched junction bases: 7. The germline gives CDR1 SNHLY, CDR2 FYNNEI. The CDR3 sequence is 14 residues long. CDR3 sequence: CASSKDRRDQPQHF. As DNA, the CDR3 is TGTGCCAGCAGCAAGGACAGGAGAGATCAGCCCCAGCATTTT. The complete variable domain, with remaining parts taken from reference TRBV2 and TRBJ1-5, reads EPEVTQTPSHQVTQMGQEVILRCVPISNHLYFYWYRQILGQKVEFLVSFYNNEISEKSEIFDDQFSVERPDGSNFTLKIRSTKLEDSAMYFCASSKDRRDQPQHFGDGTRLSIL.

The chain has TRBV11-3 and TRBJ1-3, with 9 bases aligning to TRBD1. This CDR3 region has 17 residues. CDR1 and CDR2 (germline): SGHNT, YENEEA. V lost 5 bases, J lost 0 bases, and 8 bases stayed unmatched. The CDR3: CASSAGQGKSSGNTIYF. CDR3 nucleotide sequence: TGTGCCAGCAGCGCGGGACAGGGCAAAAGCTCTGGAAACACCATATATTTT.

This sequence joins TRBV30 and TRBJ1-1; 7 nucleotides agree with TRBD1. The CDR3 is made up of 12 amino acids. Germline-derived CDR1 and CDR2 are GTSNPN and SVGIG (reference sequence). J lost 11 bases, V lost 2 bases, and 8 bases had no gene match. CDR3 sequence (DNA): TGTGCCTGGAGTAGCTGGGACAGTCACGCTTTCTTT. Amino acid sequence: CAWSSWDSHAFF.

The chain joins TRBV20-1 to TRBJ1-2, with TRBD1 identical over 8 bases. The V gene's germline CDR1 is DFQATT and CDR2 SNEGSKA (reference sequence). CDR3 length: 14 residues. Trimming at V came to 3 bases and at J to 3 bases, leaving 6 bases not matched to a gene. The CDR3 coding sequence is TGCAGTGCTAGTAGGGGACAGGAGCACTATGGCTACACCTTC. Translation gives CSASRGQEHYGYTF.

As DNA, the CDR3 is TGTGCCAGCAGCGCTCTAGCGGGGAACACAGATACGCAGTATTTT. Translation: CASSALAGNTDTQYF. This rearrangement joins TRBV9 to TRBJ2-3; TRBD2 agrees at 9 bases. Germline V CDR1 and CDR2: SGDLS, YYNGEE. This CDR3 comprises 15 residues. V dropped 3 bases and J dropped 2; count of bases not matched to a gene: 4.

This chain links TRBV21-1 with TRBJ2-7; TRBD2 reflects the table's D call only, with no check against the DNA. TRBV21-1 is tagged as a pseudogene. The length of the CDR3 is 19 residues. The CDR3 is CASSKVSGRDPPKNYEQYF. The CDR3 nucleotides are TGTGCCAGCAGCAAAGTTAGCGGGCGGGATCCCCCAAAAAATTACGAGCAGTACTTC.

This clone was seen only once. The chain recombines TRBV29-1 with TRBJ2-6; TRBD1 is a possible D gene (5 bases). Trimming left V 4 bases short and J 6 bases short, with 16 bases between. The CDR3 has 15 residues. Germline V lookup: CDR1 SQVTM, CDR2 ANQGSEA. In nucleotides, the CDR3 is TGCAGCGTTGTGACCCAGGGCCCGCTGGCCAACGTCCTGACTTTC. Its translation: CSVVTQGPLANVLTF.

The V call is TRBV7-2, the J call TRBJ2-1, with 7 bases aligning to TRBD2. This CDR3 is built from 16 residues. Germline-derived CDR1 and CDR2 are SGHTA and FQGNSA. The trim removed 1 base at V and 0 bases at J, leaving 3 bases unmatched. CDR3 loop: CASSLEWTSSYNEQFF. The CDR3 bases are TGTGCCAGCAGCTTAGAGTGGACTAGCTCCTACAATGAGCAGTTCTTC.

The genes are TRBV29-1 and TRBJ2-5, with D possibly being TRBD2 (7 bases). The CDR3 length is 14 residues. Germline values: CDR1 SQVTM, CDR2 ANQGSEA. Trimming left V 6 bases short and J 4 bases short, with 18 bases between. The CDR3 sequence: CSVGGQRRGETQYF. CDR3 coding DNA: TGCAGCGTCGGGGGGCAAAGAAGGGGAGAGACCCAGTACTTC.

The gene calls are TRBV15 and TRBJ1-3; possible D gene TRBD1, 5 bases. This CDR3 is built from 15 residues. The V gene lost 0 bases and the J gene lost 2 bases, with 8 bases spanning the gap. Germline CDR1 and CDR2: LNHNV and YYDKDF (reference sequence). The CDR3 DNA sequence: TGTGCCACCAGCAGAGATTCAGGGACTGGAAACACCATATATTTT. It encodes CATSRDSGTGNTIYF.

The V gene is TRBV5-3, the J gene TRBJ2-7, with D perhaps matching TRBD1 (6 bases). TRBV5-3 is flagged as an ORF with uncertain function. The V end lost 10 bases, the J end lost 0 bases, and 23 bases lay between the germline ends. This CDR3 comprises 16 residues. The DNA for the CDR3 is TGTGCCCGTCCCCCGGCAGGGGCCCGAATCTCCTACGAGCAGTACTTC. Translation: CARPPAGARISYEQYF.

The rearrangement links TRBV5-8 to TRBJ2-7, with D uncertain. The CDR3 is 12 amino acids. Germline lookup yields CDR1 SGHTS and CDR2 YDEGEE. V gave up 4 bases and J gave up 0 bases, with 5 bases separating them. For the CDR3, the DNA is TGTGCCAGCAGCGCGAGCTCCTACGAGCAGTACTTC. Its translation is CASSASSYEQYF.

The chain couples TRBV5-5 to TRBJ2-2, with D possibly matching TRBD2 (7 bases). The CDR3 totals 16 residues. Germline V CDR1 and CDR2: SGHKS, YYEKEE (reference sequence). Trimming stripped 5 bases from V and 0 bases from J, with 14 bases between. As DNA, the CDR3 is TGTGCCAGCAGGCCTGGAGGGGGGGCGAACACCGGGGAGCTGTTTTTT. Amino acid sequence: CASRPGGGANTGELFF.

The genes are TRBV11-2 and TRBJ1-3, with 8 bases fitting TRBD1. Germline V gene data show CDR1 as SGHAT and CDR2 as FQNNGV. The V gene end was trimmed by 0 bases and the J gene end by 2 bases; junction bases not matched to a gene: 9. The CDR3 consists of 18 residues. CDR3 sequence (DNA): TGTGCCAGCAGCTTAGATGCTTTCCGGACAGGGACTGGAAACACCATATATTTT. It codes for CASSLDAFRTGTGNTIYF.